The sequence of this TCR beta chain was determined in a study of human T cells and chemical hapten exposure. Across the whole study: A mostly female patient group had alopecia areata, totalis or universalis.

This clonotype has more than one count but fewer than ten. As yet, its antigen is unknown. Time point defined: patch test 2, 6 weeks after DPC sensitization. Treatment defined: therapeutic diphenylcyclopropenone sensitization with weekly scalp DPC. CDR3 length: 14 residues. V was cut by 7 bases and J by 5 bases, with 17 bases left in between. Germline loops: CDR1 MDHEN, CDR2 SYDVKM. Study results and limitations: The formation of large CDR3 similarity clusters by expanded TCRs significantly exceeded that of controls.

Original processing methods: Samples contained a median of 95,638 TCRs, with a range of about 23,224 to 700,000. TCRdb re-analysed the RACE reads in MiXCR, keeping a single row per CDR3 protein. For this entry, the V and J calls and clone size follow TCRdb and not the study's own pipeline. The repertoire holds about 96,000 distinct CDR3 sequences, with 9.3% as singletons. The genes are TRBV28 and TRBJ2-5, with TRBD2 as a possible D gene (6 bases). Sequences were derived from whole blood, sampled in connection with sensitization to the hapten diphenylcyclopropenone (DPC). The sequence derives from a woman aged 40 to 50 with alopecia areata. Some clones in this sample may be carry-over from other donors' samples. The CDR3 region is CASTRGGVAETQYF. In DNA form, the CDR3 reads TGTGCCAGCACTAGAGGAGGGGTGGCGGAGACCCAGTACTTC. Supplemented by reference TRBV28 and TRBJ2-5, the full variable domain reads DVKVTQSSRYLVKRTGEKVFLECVQDMDHENMFWYRQDPGLGLRLIYFSYDVKMKEKGDIPEGYSVSREKKERFSLILESASTNQTSMYLCASTRGGVAETQYFGPGTRLLVL.